Detailed here is one TCR beta chain. These data belong to a study of blood T cell repertoires in COVID-19. Looking at the study overall: Symptom resolution, clearance, or two negative PCRs marked the recovered donors of Cohort 3.

CDR1 is SGDLS and CDR2 is YYNGEE in the germline V gene. The V and J ends lost 0 bases and 3 bases respectively, with 10 bases between them. This CDR3 is 15 amino acids long. Participants' reported clinical history set cohort assignment. In the original processing: Reference gene primer amplification gave nucleated cell count estimates. Data came from immunoSEQ multiplex PCR; TCRdb stores just in-frame clones and leaves some out. V and J calls and clone size follow that table, whereas D and trimming were derived from the DNA. The sample lists under 200,000 clones, around 79% seen once, with around 17% in the top ten.

This chain connects TRBV9 to TRBJ2-1, with D perhaps matching TRBD2 (6 bases). The sequenced material came from PBMCs or T cells enriched from blood (not recorded which). The sequence derives from a woman aged 65 to 85 in a cohort exposed to, infected with or recovered from COVID-19 (not recorded which). CDR3 sequence: CASSVGSGYYNEQFF. The CDR3 region has the DNA TGTGCCAGCAGCGTAGGGAGCGGGTACTACAATGAGCAGTTCTTC.